These 22 T cell receptor beta chains originate from one sample sequenced in a study of glioma-infiltrating T cells after dendritic cell vaccination. TCRdb's table, derived via immunoSEQ multiplex PCR, lists solely in-frame clones and lacks some. The profile shows 75,000 to 100,000 clones, around 80% of them singletons. Sequencing used blood, obtained before dendritic cell vaccination. The receptors were sampled from a human donor with glioblastoma.

The rearrangement links TRBV10-3 to TRBJ2-7; 11 bases map to TRBD2. Germline lookup yields CDR1 ENHRY and CDR2 SYGVKD. With V trimmed by 0 bases and J by 2 bases, 0 bases remained unmatched. This CDR3 is built from 15 residues. DNA of the CDR3: TGTGCCATCAGTGAGTCACTAGCGGGGGCCTACGAGCAGTACTTC. This codes for CAISESLAGAYEQYF.

The chain carries TRBV15 and TRBJ2-7; maybe TRBD1 (5 bases). Trimming pared 1 base from V and 2 bases from J, leaving 9 bases between. Germline V gene sequence: CDR1 LNHNV, CDR2 YYDKDF (reference sequence). The CDR3 runs to 14 residues. The CDR3: CATSRGLGAYEQYF. The DNA for the CDR3 is TGTGCCACCAGCAGAGGGTTAGGGGCCTACGAGCAGTACTTC. Together with reference TRBV15 and TRBJ2-7, the CDR3 gives the full variable domain: DAMVIQNPRYQVTQFGKPVTLSCSQTLNHNVMYWYQQKSSQAPKLLFHYYDKDFNNEADTPDNFQSRRPNTSFCFLDIRSPGLGDTAMYLCATSRGLGAYEQYFGPGTRLTVT.

V is TRBV29-1 and J is TRBJ2-5, with TRBD2 matching over 8 bases. Trimming removed 7 bases from V and 3 bases from J; junction bases left unmatched: 7. The CDR3 sequence is 13 residues long. Germline V gene data show CDR1 as SQVTM and CDR2 as ANQGSEA. For the CDR3, the DNA is TGCAGCGCCGGCGGCGGGGGGAAAGAGACCCAGTACTTC. This encodes CSAGGGGKETQYF.

This clone appeared once. This chain joins TRBV6-5 and TRBJ2-5, with 7 bases identical to TRBD2. The CDR3 has 15 residues. V lost 8 bases and J lost 3; bases outside the gene matches: 12. In germline, CDR1 is MNHEY, CDR2 SVGAGI. The CDR3 is CASEISGREKETQYF. The CDR3, as DNA: TGTGCCAGCGAGATCTCGGGGCGGGAGAAAGAGACCCAGTACTTC.

Comment on this clone: Other DNA sequences within the sample encode an identical CDR3. This chain links TRBV19 with TRBJ2-3, with D tentatively TRBD1 (6 bases). CDR3 size: 15 residues. The V and J ends lost 2 bases and 0 bases respectively, with 9 bases between them. The germline CDR1 and CDR2 sequences are LNHDA and SQIVND (reference sequence). Here the CDR3 DNA reads TGTGCCAGTAGTATAATGGGACAAAGCACAGATACGCAGTATTTT. The encoded protein is CASSIMGQSTDTQYF.

The J gene is TRBJ1-1, the V gene TRBV5-4; 7 bases agree with TRBD1. V lost 4 bases, J lost 6 bases, and 9 bases stayed unmatched. Germline-derived CDR1 and CDR2 are SGHNT and YYREEE (reference sequence). The CDR3 covers 14 residues. CDR3 sequence: CASSEQQGLAEAFF. The CDR3 DNA reads as TGTGCCAGCAGCGAGCAACAGGGGTTAGCTGAAGCTTTCTTT.

This chain links TRBV27 with TRBJ1-2; possibly TRBD1 for D (6 bases). The CDR3 extends over 15 amino acids. Trimming removed 4 bases from V and 7 bases from J, with 19 bases in between. Per germline, CDR1 MNHEY and CDR2 SMNVEV (reference sequence). CDR3 nucleotides: TGTGCCAGCAGTTCACACAGGGATAGGGTCTCTGGCTACACCTTC. It translates to CASSSHRDRVSGYTF.

This chain joins TRBV29-1 and TRBJ1-1, with TRBD1 as a possible D gene (6 bases). Germline CDR1 and CDR2: SQVTM and ANQGSEA. The CDR3 has 12 residues. Trimming took 6 bases from V and 6 from J, leaving 14 bases between them. CDR3 nucleotides: TGCAGCGTGGCCGACGCAGGGGCTGAAGCTTTCTTT. It encodes CSVADAGAEAFF.

This chain connects TRBV20-1 to TRBJ2-1; D gene uncertain. The CDR3 contains 11 residues. The ends were cut back, 6 bases at V and 10 bases at J, with 13 bases in the middle. CDR1 DFQATT and CDR2 SNEGSKA come from the germline V gene (reference sequence). CDR3 in DNA: TGCAGTGCCTTAGGAGTGATGGAGCAGTTCTTC. Translating it yields CSALGVMEQFF.

The chain combines TRBV18 with TRBJ2-1; 10 bases agree with TRBD1. Trimming took 0 bases from V and 7 from J; bases not matched to a gene: 0. Germline-derived CDR1 and CDR2 are KGHSH and LQKENI. The CDR3 totals 14 residues. CDR3 protein: CASSPPDRGNEQFF. Here the CDR3 DNA reads TGTGCCAGCTCACCACCGGACAGGGGGAATGAGCAGTTCTTC.

The chain carries TRBV30 and TRBJ1-5; D is unclear. CDR3 size: 13 residues. Germline CDR1 reads GTSNPN; CDR2 reads SVGIG (reference sequence). Trimming cost V 5 bases and J 0 bases, with 8 bases left between them. CDR3 protein: CAWGDGSNQPQHF. In DNA form, the CDR3 reads TGTGCCTGGGGAGACGGTAGCAATCAGCCCCAGCATTTT.

The genes are TRBV18 and TRBJ2-2, with 8 nucleotides matching TRBD1. The germline V gene encodes CDR1 KGHSH and CDR2 LQKENI. The CDR3 spans 16 residues. V shed 0 bases and J 4 bases; nucleotides not matched to a gene: 4. As DNA, the CDR3 is TGTGCCAGCTCACCACCCCAGGGACAGGCCACCGGGGAGCTGTTTTTT. Amino acids: CASSPPQGQATGELFF.

This sequence joins TRBV29-1 and TRBJ1-2; 12 nucleotides align to TRBD1. This CDR3 has 15 amino acids. V shed 2 bases, J shed 8 bases, and the junction held 9 bases outside the gene matches. Germline loops: CDR1 SQVTM, CDR2 ANQGSEA. CDR3 loop: CSVERMGQGALGYTF. Here the CDR3 DNA reads TGCAGCGTTGAACGTATGGGACAGGGGGCTTTGGGCTACACCTTC.

This chain links TRBV5-1 with TRBJ1-1; 12 bases map to TRBD1. V gave up 4 bases and J gave up 1 base; unmatched junction bases: 5. From germline, CDR1 is SGHRS and CDR2 YFSETQ. This CDR3 has 16 amino acids. The CDR3 DNA reads as TGCGCCAGCAGCCTGGGGACAGGGGGCGGGAACACTGAAGCTTTCTTT. It yields the protein CASSLGTGGGNTEAFF.

The rearrangement links TRBV9 to TRBJ1-5; TRBD1 is a possible D gene (5 bases). This CDR3 region has 13 residues. The germline V and J ends were trimmed by 0 bases and 11 bases, with 12 bases remaining between them. The germline V gene has CDR1 SGDLS and CDR2 YYNGEE. The CDR3 protein is CASSVVEGTTQHF. DNA for the CDR3: TGTGCCAGCAGCGTAGTGGAGGGGACGACCCAGCATTTT.

The CDR3 DNA is TGTGCCAGCAGCTGGAGCTCCTATAATTCACCCCTCCACTTT. Amino acids: CASSWSSYNSPLHF. The chain employs TRBV7-9 and TRBJ1-6, with no clear D. This CDR3 comprises 14 residues. The germline V gene has CDR1 SEHNR and CDR2 FQNEAQ (reference sequence). V was clipped by 4 bases and J by 0 bases, with 4 bases between them.

The chain couples TRBV23-1 to TRBJ2-5; possible D gene TRBD2, 7 bases. TRBV23-1 is classed as an ORF, of uncertain function. This CDR3 comprises 17 residues. V was cut by 0 bases and J by 3 bases, with 17 bases left in between. The CDR3 region is CASSQSRGGSMKETQYF. CDR3 nucleotides: TGCGCCAGCAGTCAATCGAGGGGGGGAAGCATGAAAGAGACCCAGTACTTC.

The chain employs TRBV5-1 and TRBJ1-3; the D gene is possibly TRBD1 (6 bases). V dropped 5 bases and J dropped 7 bases, with 16 bases sitting between them. The germline CDR1 and CDR2 sequences are SGHRS and YFSETQ. This CDR3 region has 14 residues. The CDR3 here is CASSRDNRRNTIYF. The CDR3 DNA sequence: TGCGCCAGCAGTCGGGACAACCGGAGGAACACCATATATTTT.

The V and J genes are TRBV5-1 and TRBJ2-3; 11 bases fit TRBD2. Trimming took 0 bases from V and 5 from J; bases not matched to a gene: 2. Germline assignment: CDR1 SGHRS and CDR2 YFSETQ. The CDR3 sequence is 15 residues long. DNA of the CDR3: TGCGCCAGCAGCTTGGAACTAGCGGGAGTAGATACGCAGTATTTT. This gives the protein CASSLELAGVDTQYF.

The rearrangement uses TRBV7-3 and TRBJ2-3, with 7 bases fitting TRBD2. Germline trimming cut 5 bases from V and 6 bases from J; bases unmatched to any gene: 8. The CDR3 runs 14 residues. From germline, CDR1 is SGHTA and CDR2 FQGTGA. The CDR3 region has the DNA TGTGCCAGCAGCCGGGGGGTAGCTTCGGATACGCAGTATTTT. This sequence encodes CASSRGVASDTQYF.

The CDR3 DNA is TGTGCCAGCAGTGAATGGGCAGGGGGCTACTCACCCCTCCACTTT. It encodes CASSEWAGGYSPLHF. V and J are TRBV25-1 and TRBJ1-6; 8 bases are shared with TRBD1. This CDR3 has 15 amino acids. Germline loops: CDR1 MGHDK, CDR2 SYGVNS. V dropped 1 base and J dropped 10; count of bases not matched to a gene: 6.

This sequence joins TRBV7-3 and TRBJ2-7; D may be TRBD2 (5 bases). Trimming shortened V by 3 bases and J by 0 bases, and 12 bases separated the two germline ends. Per the germline V gene, CDR1 is SGHTA and CDR2 is FQGTGA. The CDR3 runs to 15 residues. As DNA, the CDR3 is TGTGCCAGCAGCTTTGAGGGCAGAACCTCCTACGAGCAGTACTTC. It codes for CASSFEGRTSYEQYF.